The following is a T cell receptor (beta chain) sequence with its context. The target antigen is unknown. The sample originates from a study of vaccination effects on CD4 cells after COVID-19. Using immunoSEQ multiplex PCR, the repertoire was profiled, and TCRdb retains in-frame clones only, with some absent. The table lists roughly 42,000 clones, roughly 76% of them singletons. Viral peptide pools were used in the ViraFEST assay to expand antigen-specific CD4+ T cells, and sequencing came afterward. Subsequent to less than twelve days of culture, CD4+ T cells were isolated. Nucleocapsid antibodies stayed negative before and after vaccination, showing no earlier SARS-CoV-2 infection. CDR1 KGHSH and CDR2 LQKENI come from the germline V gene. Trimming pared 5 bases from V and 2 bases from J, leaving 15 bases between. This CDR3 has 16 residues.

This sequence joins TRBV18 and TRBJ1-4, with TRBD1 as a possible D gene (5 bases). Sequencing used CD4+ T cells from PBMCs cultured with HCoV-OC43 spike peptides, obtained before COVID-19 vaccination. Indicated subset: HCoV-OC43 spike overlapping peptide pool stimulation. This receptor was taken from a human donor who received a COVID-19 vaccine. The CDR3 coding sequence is TGTGCCAGCTCATCAACCGGAGGGGTTACTAATGAAAAACTGTTTTTT. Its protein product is CASSSTGGVTNEKLFF.